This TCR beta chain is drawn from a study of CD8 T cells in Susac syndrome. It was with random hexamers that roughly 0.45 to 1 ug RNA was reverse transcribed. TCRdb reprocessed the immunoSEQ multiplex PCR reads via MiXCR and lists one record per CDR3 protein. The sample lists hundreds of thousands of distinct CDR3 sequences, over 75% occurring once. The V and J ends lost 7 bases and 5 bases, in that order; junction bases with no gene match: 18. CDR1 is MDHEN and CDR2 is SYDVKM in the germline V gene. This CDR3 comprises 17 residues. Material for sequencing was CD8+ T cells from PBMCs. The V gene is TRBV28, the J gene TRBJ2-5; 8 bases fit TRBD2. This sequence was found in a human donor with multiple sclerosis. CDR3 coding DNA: TGTGCCAGCATTACGGGAGGGCCGAGGAGTGAGTCGGAGACCCAGTACTTC. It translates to CASITGGPRSESETQYF.